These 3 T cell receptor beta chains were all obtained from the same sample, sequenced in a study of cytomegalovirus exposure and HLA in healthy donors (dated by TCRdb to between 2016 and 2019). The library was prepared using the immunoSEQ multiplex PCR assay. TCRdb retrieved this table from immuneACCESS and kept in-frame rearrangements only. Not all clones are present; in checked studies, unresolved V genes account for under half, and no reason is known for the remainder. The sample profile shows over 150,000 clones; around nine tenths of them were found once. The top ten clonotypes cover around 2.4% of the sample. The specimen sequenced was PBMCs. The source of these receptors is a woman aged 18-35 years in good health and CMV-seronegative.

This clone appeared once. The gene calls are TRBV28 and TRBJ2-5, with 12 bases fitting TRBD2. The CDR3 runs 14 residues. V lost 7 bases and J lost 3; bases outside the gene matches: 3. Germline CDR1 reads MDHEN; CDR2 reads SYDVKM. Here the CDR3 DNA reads TGTGCCAGCACCCCTAGCGGGAGGGAAGAGACCCAGTACTTC. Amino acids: CASTPSGREETQYF.

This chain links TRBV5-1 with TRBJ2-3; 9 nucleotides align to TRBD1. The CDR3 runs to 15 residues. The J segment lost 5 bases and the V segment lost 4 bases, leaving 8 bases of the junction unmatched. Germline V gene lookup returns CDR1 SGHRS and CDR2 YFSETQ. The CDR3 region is CASSPDRGSGDTQYF. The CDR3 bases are TGCGCCAGCAGCCCCGACAGGGGGAGTGGAGATACGCAGTATTTT.

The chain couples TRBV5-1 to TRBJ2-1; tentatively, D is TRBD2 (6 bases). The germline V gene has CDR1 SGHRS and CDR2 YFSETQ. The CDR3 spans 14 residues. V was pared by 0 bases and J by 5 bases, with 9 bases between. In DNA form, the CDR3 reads TGCGCCAGCAGCTTGGCGGGAGCAGACAATGAGCAGTTCTTC. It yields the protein CASSLAGADNEQFF.